This TCR beta chain originates from a study of blood T cell repertoires in COVID-19. The germline V and J ends were trimmed by 4 bases and 1 base, with 11 bases remaining between them. CDR1 and CDR2 from the germline V gene are SGHRS and YFSETQ. This CDR3 region has 14 residues. Repertoires were generated with immunoSEQ multiplex PCR, while TCRdb's copy carries only in-frame clones and drops some. The table includes some 64,000 clones, about 76% detected once. V is TRBV5-1 and J is TRBJ1-2; D is perhaps TRBD1 (6 bases). Specimen: peripheral blood. The TCR was taken from a human donor in a cohort sampled during active COVID-19. CDR3 DNA sequence: TGCGCCAGCAGCCCAGGGGACGGTAACTATGGCTACACCTTC. It yields the protein CASSPGDGNYGYTF.